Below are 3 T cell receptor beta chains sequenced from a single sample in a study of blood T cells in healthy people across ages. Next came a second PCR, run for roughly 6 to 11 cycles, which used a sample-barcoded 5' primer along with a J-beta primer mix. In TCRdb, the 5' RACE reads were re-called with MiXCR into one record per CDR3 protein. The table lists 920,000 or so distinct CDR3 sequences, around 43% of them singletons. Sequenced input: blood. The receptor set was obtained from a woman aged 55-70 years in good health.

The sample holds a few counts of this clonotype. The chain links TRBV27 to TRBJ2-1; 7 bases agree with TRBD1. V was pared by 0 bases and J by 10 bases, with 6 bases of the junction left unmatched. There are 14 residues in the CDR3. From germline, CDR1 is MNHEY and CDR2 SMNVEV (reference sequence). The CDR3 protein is CASSLSRRTGEQFF. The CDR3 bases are TGTGCCAGCAGTTTATCGCGCAGGACAGGAGAGCAGTTCTTC.

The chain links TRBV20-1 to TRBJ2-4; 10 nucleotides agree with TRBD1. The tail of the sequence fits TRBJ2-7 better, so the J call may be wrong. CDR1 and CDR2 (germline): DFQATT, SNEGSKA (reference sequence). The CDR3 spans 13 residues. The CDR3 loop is CSANRDRGREQYF. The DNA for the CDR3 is TGCAGTGCAAACCGGGACAGGGGCCGCGAGCAGTACTTC.

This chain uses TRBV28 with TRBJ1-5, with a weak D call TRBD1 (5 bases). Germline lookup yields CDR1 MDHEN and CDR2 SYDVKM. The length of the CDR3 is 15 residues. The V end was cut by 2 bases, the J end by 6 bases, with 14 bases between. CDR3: CASSLGQGRGQPQHF. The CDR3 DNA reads TGTGCCAGCAGTTTAGGGCAGGGTCGGGGTCAGCCCCAGCATTTT.